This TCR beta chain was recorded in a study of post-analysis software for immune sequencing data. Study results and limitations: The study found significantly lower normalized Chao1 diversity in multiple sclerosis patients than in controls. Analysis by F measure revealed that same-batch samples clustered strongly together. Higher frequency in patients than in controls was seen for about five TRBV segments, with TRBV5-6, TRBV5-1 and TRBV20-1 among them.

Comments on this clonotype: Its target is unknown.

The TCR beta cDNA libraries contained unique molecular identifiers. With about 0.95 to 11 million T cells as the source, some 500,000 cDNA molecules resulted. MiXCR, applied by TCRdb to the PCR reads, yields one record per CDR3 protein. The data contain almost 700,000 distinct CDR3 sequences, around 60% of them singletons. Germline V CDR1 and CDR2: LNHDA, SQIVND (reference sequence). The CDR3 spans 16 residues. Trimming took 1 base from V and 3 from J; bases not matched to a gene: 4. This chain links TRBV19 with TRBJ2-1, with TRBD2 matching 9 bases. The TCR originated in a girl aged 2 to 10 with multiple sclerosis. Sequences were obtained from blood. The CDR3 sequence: CASSIGAGGGYNEQFF. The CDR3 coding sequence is TGTGCCAGTAGTATAGGGGCGGGAGGGGGCTACAATGAGCAGTTCTTC.